A selection of T cell receptor beta chains follows, all from one sample in a study of fetal regulatory T cell absence and autoimmunity. The repertoire was sequenced with immunoSEQ multiplex PCR; TCRdb's copy has only in-frame clones and lacks some. The sample lists more than 90,000 clones, more than 70% occurring once. Sequenced sample: pancreas tissue. Receptors originate from a male donor with IPEX syndrome. Both conserved end residues are part of each CDR3. Each record gives: V gene, clone size, D gene, J gene, CDR3 protein, CDR3 DNA. The D gene is left open where the match is weak. Not every row has a clone size; where given, it reads once, few, many or a size class.

TRBV9	few	-	TRBJ1-3	CASSVASGYGNTIYF	TGTGCCAGCAGCGTAGCTTCAGGGTACGGAAACACCATATATTTT
TRBV7-9	-	-	TRBJ2-7	CASSPGDISYEQYF	TGTGCCAGCAGCCCCGGGGACATATCCTACGAGCAGTACTTC
TRBV6-1	many	-	TRBJ1-2	CASSVRQLTNYGYTF	TGTGCCAGCAGTGTGCGACAGTTAACTAACTATGGCTACACCTTC
TRBV4-1	few	TRBD1	TRBJ2-7	CASSPPRGKDEQYF	TGCGCCAGCAGCCCACCCAGGGGGAAGGACGAGCAGTACTTC
TRBV11-2	-	-	TRBJ2-5	CASSYRGERETQYF	TGTGCCAGCAGCTATAGGGGGGAACGAGAGACCCAGTACTTC
TRBV23-1	few	TRBD1	TRBJ2-3	CASSQDRGSTDTQYF	TGCGCCAGCAGTCAAGACAGGGGCTCCACAGATACGCAGTATTTT
TRBV7-9	few	TRBD1	TRBJ1-4	CASIPDRAYEKLFF	TGTGCCAGCATCCCGGACAGGGCGTATGAAAAACTGTTTTTT
TRBV11-2	-	-	TRBJ1-2	CASSSAGPLYGYTF	TGTGCCAGCAGCTCAGCCGGGCCGTTATATGGCTACACCTTC
TRBV9	-	TRBD1	TRBJ1-2	CASSTRDRVYNGYTF	TGTGCCAGCAGCACTCGGGACAGGGTCTATAATGGCTACACCTTC
TRBV4-1	-	TRBD2	TRBJ2-7	CASSQVGGSSYEQYF	TGCGCCAGCAGCCAAGTAGGCGGGAGCTCCTACGAGCAGTACTTC
TRBV2	once	-	TRBJ2-4	CASTEGGSKNIQYF	TGTGCCAGCACCGAGGGGGGGTCTAAAAACATTCAGTACTTC
TRBV27	-	TRBD1	TRBJ1-1	CASRETGANTEAFF	TGTGCCAGCAGAGAGACAGGGGCGAACACTGAAGCTTTCTTT
TRBV4-3	-	TRBD2	TRBJ2-7	CASSHGTSGGAYEQYF	TGCGCCAGCAGCCATGGGACTAGCGGGGGAGCCTACGAGCAGTACTTC
TRBV2	-	TRBD2	TRBJ2-3	CASSDRAGGHTDTQYF	TGTGCCAGCAGTGACCGCGCGGGGGGGCACACAGATACGCAGTATTTT
TRBV7-6	-	-	TRBJ1-1	CASSLGWNTEAFF	TGTGCCAGCAGCTTAGGATGGAACACTGAAGCTTTCTTT
TRBV5-6	-	-	TRBJ2-6	CASSLVMPSGANVLTF	TGTGCCAGCAGCTTGGTGATGCCCTCTGGGGCCAACGTCCTGACTTTC
TRBV5-4	once	TRBD2	TRBJ2-7	CASSPGLAGGPYEQYF	TGTGCCAGCAGCCCGGGACTAGCGGGGGGCCCCTACGAGCAGTACTTC
TRBV15	-	-	TRBJ2-3	CATSRGDVNTQYF	TGTGCCACCAGCAGAGGAGACGTGAATACGCAGTATTTT
TRBV5-4	once	-	TRBJ2-3	CASSLKTSTDTQYF	TGTGCCAGCAGCCTGAAGACTAGCACAGATACGCAGTATTTT
TRBV6-5	few	TRBD2	TRBJ2-1	CASSPGTSGSQFF	TGTGCCAGCAGCCCCGGGACTAGCGGGAGCCAGTTCTTC
TRBV6-1	-	-	TRBJ2-2	CASSGTDANTGELFF	TGTGCCAGCAGTGGGACAGACGCGAACACCGGGGAGCTGTTTTTT
TRBV13	once	TRBD2	TRBJ2-3	CASSPERDSTDTQYF	TGTGCCAGCAGCCCCGAGCGGGACTCCACAGATACGCAGTATTTT
TRBV5-1	-	-	TRBJ1-4	CASSFRASDEKLFF	TGCGCCAGCAGCTTCCGGGCCAGCGATGAAAAACTGTTTTTT
TRBV11-2	-	-	TRBJ2-1	CASSEGLAHEQFF	TGTGCCAGCAGCGAGGGGCTAGCCCATGAGCAGTTCTTC
TRBV7-9	many	-	TRBJ1-4	CASGQYEKLFF	TGTGCCAGCGGACAGTACGAAAAACTGTTTTTT
TRBV7-9	-	-	TRBJ1-1	CASSATGSTEAFF	TGTGCCAGCAGTGCCACAGGGAGCACTGAAGCTTTCTTT
TRBV10-3	-	TRBD1	TRBJ1-4	CAIGEGTGNEKLFF	TGTGCCATCGGAGAGGGGACAGGGAATGAAAAACTGTTTTTT
TRBV11-2	-	TRBD1	TRBJ2-1	CASSLIWTGGNEQFF	TGTGCCAGCAGCTTAATTTGGACAGGGGGGAATGAGCAGTTCTTC
TRBV6-5	-	-	TRBJ2-7	CASSSSPDHEQYF	TGTGCCAGCAGTTCTTCCCCGGACCACGAGCAGTACTTC
TRBV5-1	-	-	TRBJ1-2	CASRGSYGYTF	TGCGCCAGCAGAGGTAGCTATGGCTACACCTTC
TRBV12-5	few	-	TRBJ2-2	CASGLGGTGELFF	TGTGCTAGTGGTTTGGGGGGCACCGGGGAGCTGTTTTTT
TRBV5-6	few	-	TRBJ2-7	CASSLVHVGYEQYF	TGTGCCAGCAGCTTGGTCCACGTAGGCTACGAGCAGTACTTC
TRBV2	-	TRBD1	TRBJ1-1	CASSGRDRGPNTEAFF	TGTGCCAGCAGTGGCCGGGACAGGGGGCCGAACACTGAAGCTTTCTTT